This T cell receptor beta chain came from a study of shared clonotypes between healthy human individuals. Study-level points and caveats: Rarefaction exposed incomplete sorted-subset sequencing despite large depth. Researchers found naive subsets generally carried larger estimated richness than memory subsets. Among a handful of donors, about 5% of naive CD4 clonotypes were found in common.

Germline lookup yields CDR1 WSHSY and CDR2 SAAADI. CDR3 length: 14 amino acids. The trim removed 6 bases at V and 9 bases at J, leaving 8 bases unmatched. About this clone: Its cognate antigen is unknown.

This table comes from immunoSEQ multiplex PCR, and its TCRdb copy is limited to in-frame clones, with some not included. The data contain about 2 million clones, over 85% of them singletons. This sequence joins TRBV10-2 and TRBJ2-1, with 10 bases lining up with TRBD2. The receptor was derived from a man aged 18 to 35 in good health. Source material: naive CD4+ T cells sorted from blood. Stated subset: CD45RA+ positively selected. DNA for the CDR3: TGCGCCAGCAGCAGTGCTAGCGGGAGACCTGAGCAGTTCTTC. Translating it yields CASSSASGRPEQFF.